The rows below give T cell receptor beta chains drawn from one sample of a study of cytomegalovirus exposure and HLA in healthy donors. Sequenced by immunoSEQ multiplex PCR; TCRdb stores in-frame clones only, minus some. The table includes over 90,000 clones, around 79% detected once. Sequencing was carried out using PBMCs. The receptors stem from a man in his forties or fifties in good health and CMV-seropositive. The CDR3 runs from the conserved cysteine through the conserved F or W. The D gene is left open where the match is weak. Clone size is given for some rows only: seen once, a few or many times, or a class if the clone is expanded.

16	.	TRBJ2-5	TRBV9	TRBD1	CASSVGGQGARETQYF	TGTGCCAGCAGCGTCGGTGGACAGGGGGCACGGGAGACCCAGTACTTC
11	.	TRBJ1-2	TRBV28	.	CASSPRTGYTF	TGTGCCAGCAGCCCCCGAACAGGCTACACCTTC
18	.	TRBJ2-7	TRBV5-4	TRBD2	CASSFGTIGLAGGYEQYF	TGTGCCAGCAGCTTTGGGACCATTGGACTAGCGGGAGGATACGAGCAGTACTTC
15	.	TRBJ2-7	TRBV9	.	CASSEGGDGPYEQYF	TGTGCCAGCAGCGAAGGGGGGGACGGGCCCTACGAGCAGTACTTC
14	.	TRBJ2-5	TRBV5-4	TRBD1	CASSLQGARETQYF	TGTGCCAGCAGCCTCCAGGGGGCGCGGGAGACCCAGTACTTC
14	.	TRBJ1-1	TRBV5-1	.	CASSFNRANTEAFF	TGCGCCAGCAGCTTCAACAGGGCGAACACTGAAGCTTTCTTT
13	.	TRBJ1-2	TRBV9	.	CASSPQGLGGYTF	TGTGCCAGCAGCCCTCAGGGATTGGGCGGCTACACCTTC
15	few	TRBJ2-1	TRBV5-1	TRBD1	CASSLDGTGYNEQFF	TGCGCCAGCAGCTTAGACGGGACAGGGTACAATGAGCAGTTCTTC
14	.	TRBJ1-6	TRBV6-6	.	CASSYSPVNSPLHF	TGTGCCAGCAGTTACTCCCCGGTGAATTCACCCCTCCACTTT
12	.	TRBJ1-1	TRBV28	.	CASMAEGTEAFF	TGTGCCAGCATGGCGGAGGGCACTGAAGCTTTCTTT
15	.	TRBJ1-5	TRBV7-9	TRBD1	CASSFGTGTNQPQHF	TGTGCCAGCAGCTTCGGGACAGGTACTAATCAGCCCCAGCATTTT
15	.	TRBJ2-7	TRBV7-9	.	CASSLVGTRSYEQYF	TGTGCCAGCAGCTTAGTGGGGACACGCTCCTACGAGCAGTACTTC
16	.	TRBJ2-2	TRBV19	.	CASSIRGQGFTGELFF	TGTGCCAGTAGTATAAGAGGTCAGGGTTTCACCGGGGAGCTGTTTTTT
18	.	TRBJ2-6	TRBV5-1	TRBD2	CASSTGLAGEAGANVLTF	TGCGCCAGCAGCACCGGACTAGCGGGAGAAGCCGGGGCCAACGTCCTGACTTTC
16	.	TRBJ2-1	TRBV16	TRBD2	CASSKAAAGAGNEQFF	TGTGCCAGCAGCAAAGCTGCAGCGGGAGCAGGCAATGAGCAGTTCTTC
15	.	TRBJ2-7	TRBV5-4	TRBD2	CASRAGTSGSYEQYF	TGTGCCAGCAGAGCCGGGACTAGCGGGAGTTACGAGCAGTACTTC
13	.	TRBJ2-1	TRBV28	.	CASSRDNYNEQFF	TGTGCCAGCAGCCGGGACAACTACAATGAGCAGTTCTTC
11	few	TRBJ2-5	TRBV5-1	.	CASSTVQTQYF	TGCGCCAGCAGCACAGTTCAGACCCAGTACTTC
13	.	TRBJ2-7	TRBV28	TRBD2	CASKTSGFYEQYF	TGTGCCAGCAAAACTAGCGGATTCTACGAGCAGTACTTC
17	.	TRBJ1-1	TRBV19	TRBD1	CASSPGGQGHFWTEAFF	TGTGCCAGTAGTCCGGGGGGACAGGGACATTTTTGGACTGAAGCTTTCTTT
16	.	TRBJ2-1	TRBV28	TRBD2	CASSAPGLAAYNEQFF	TGTGCCAGCAGTGCGCCGGGACTAGCGGCATACAATGAGCAGTTCTTC
18	.	TRBJ1-4	TRBV9	TRBD1	CASSPGTGGSATNEKLFF	TGTGCCAGCAGCCCGGGGACAGGGGGATCGGCAACTAATGAAAAACTGTTTTTT
14	.	TRBJ1-2	TRBV19	TRBD1	CASITPGGRYGYTF	TGTGCCAGTATTACCCCAGGGGGTCGATATGGCTACACCTTC
15	.	TRBJ1-5	TRBV29-1	TRBD1	CSVAGTGDSNQPQHF	TGCAGCGTTGCCGGGACAGGGGACTCCAATCAGCCCCAGCATTTT
14	.	TRBJ2-3	TRBV7-8	TRBD2	CASSPPGRADTQYF	TGTGCCAGCAGCCCCCCCGGGAGGGCAGATACGCAGTATTTT
15	.	TRBJ2-3	TRBV5-1	TRBD1	CASSLGQGETDTQYF	TGCGCCAGCAGCTTGGGACAGGGGGAAACAGATACGCAGTATTTT
14	.	TRBJ2-1	TRBV5-4	.	CASSPRDNYNEQFF	TGTGCCAGCAGCCCCAGGGACAACTACAATGAGCAGTTCTTC
15	.	TRBJ2-1	TRBV7-2	.	CASSVRIADYNEQFF	TGTGCCAGCAGCGTCCGTATAGCGGACTACAATGAGCAGTTCTTC
17	.	TRBJ1-1	TRBV7-9	TRBD1	CASSLGGTGKGHTEAFF	TGTGCCAGCAGCCTAGGGGGGACAGGGAAAGGGCACACTGAAGCTTTCTTT
13	.	TRBJ2-1	TRBV5-4	TRBD1	CASSLQGANEQFF	TGTGCCAGCAGCTTACAGGGGGCAAATGAGCAGTTCTTC
12	.	TRBJ2-1	TRBV29-1	TRBD2	CSVDSPAGGRFF	TGCAGCGTTGATTCCCCAGCGGGAGGGCGGTTCTTC
16	.	TRBJ2-5	TRBV5-4	TRBD1	CASSYPRQGVGETQYF	TGTGCCAGCAGCTACCCGAGACAGGGGGTTGGTGAGACCCAGTACTTC
14	.	TRBJ1-1	TRBV7-3	.	CASSSEGGNTEAFF	TGTGCCAGCAGCTCCGAAGGGGGGAACACTGAAGCTTTCTTT
16	once	TRBJ2-2	TRBV5-1	.	CASSPPGTLNTGELFF	TGCGCCAGCAGCCCGCCCGGGACACTGAACACCGGGGAGCTGTTTTTT
14	.	TRBJ1-2	TRBV5-1	TRBD1	CASSARDSDYGYTF	TGCGCCAGCAGCGCGAGGGACAGTGATTATGGCTACACCTTC
15	.	TRBJ2-3	TRBV29-1	TRBD2	CSVRLREGLGVTQYF	TGCAGCGTGAGACTGCGGGAGGGTCTAGGCGTTACGCAGTATTTT
14	.	TRBJ2-5	TRBV5-4	TRBD2	CASSRLAGGETQYF	TGTGCCAGCAGCCGACTAGCGGGAGGAGAGACCCAGTACTTC
14	.	TRBJ2-2	TRBV6-1	TRBD1	CASRDRAGTGELFF	TGTGCCAGCAGGGACAGGGCTGGGACCGGGGAGCTGTTTTTT
14	.	TRBJ2-1	TRBV5-1	.	CASSSAIQGNEQFF	TGCGCCAGCAGCTCCGCTATCCAGGGAAATGAGCAGTTCTTC
19	.	TRBJ2-1	TRBV27	TRBD2	CASSLLSGREWGAYNEQFF	TGTGCCAGCAGTTTACTTAGCGGGAGGGAGTGGGGGGCATACAATGAGCAGTTCTTC
15	.	TRBJ2-1	TRBV14	.	CASSRGGGARNEQFF	TGTGCCAGCAGCCGAGGTGGGGGCGCAAGGAATGAGCAGTTCTTC
13	once	TRBJ1-2	TRBV30	.	CAWSVQRGGGYTF	TGTGCCTGGAGTGTACAGAGGGGGGGAGGCTACACCTTC
14	.	TRBJ2-7	TRBV7-9	.	CASSFQLGRNEQYF	TGTGCCAGCAGCTTCCAGCTAGGGAGGAACGAGCAGTACTTC